Following are 32 T cell receptor beta chains from one sample sequenced in a study of blood T cell repertoires in COVID-19. TCRdb's copy holds only in-frame clones and misses some; the assay was immunoSEQ multiplex PCR. This sample has more than 95,000 clones, with approximately 83% found just once. Input material: peripheral blood. The receptors were sampled from a woman older than 75 with active or convalescent COVID-19.

The CDR3 DNA follows: TGTGCCAGCAGCTTGGGCCAACGGAACACTGAAGCTTTCTTT. Translating it yields CASSLGQRNTEAFF. The V and J genes are TRBV7-9 and TRBJ1-1; D uncertain. This CDR3 is built from 14 residues. Germline V gene sequence: CDR1 SEHNR, CDR2 FQNEAQ (reference sequence). Deletions cut 3 bases from V and 1 base from J, with 9 bases between.

The chain recombines TRBV7-2 with TRBJ2-7; D remains unclear. Per the germline V gene, CDR1 is SGHTA and CDR2 is FQGNSA. Trimming pared 1 base from V and 7 bases from J, leaving 14 bases between. CDR3 length: 14 residues. CDR3 bases: TGTGCCAGCAGCTTAGATACCGGGTACGCGGAGCAGTACTTC. Translating gives CASSLDTGYAEQYF.

The V gene is TRBV30, the J gene TRBJ1-4, with D uncertain. Looked up from germline, CDR1 is GTSNPN and CDR2 is SVGIG (reference sequence). V was pared by 8 bases and J by 0 bases, with 19 bases between. The CDR3 totals 16 residues. The CDR3 bases are TGTGCCCGACAATTAAAAGCGGCGGCAACTAATGAAAAACTGTTTTTT. Protein sequence: CARQLKAAATNEKLFF. Full variable domain (remainder filled in from reference TRBV30 and TRBJ1-4): SQTIHQWPATLVQPVGSPLSLECTVEGTSNPNLYWYRQAAGRGLQLLFYSVGIGQISSEVPQNLSASRPQDRQFILSSKKLLLSDSGFYLCARQLKAAATNEKLFFGSGTQLSVL.

This chain joins TRBV6-1 and TRBJ2-2; D ambiguous. Deletions cut 2 bases from V and 5 bases from J, with 9 bases between. The germline gives CDR1 MNHNS, CDR2 SASEGT. CDR3 length: 14 residues. The CDR3 DNA reads as TGTGCCAGCAGTGAAAAAGTCCAGACCGGGGAGCTGTTTTTT. Protein product: CASSEKVQTGELFF.

J is TRBJ1-1 and V is TRBV15; D perhaps matches TRBD1 (6 bases). V lost 0 bases, J lost 4 bases, and 9 bases lay in between. This CDR3 has 14 amino acids. CDR1 is LNHNV, CDR2 YYDKDF, per germline (reference sequence). The CDR3 DNA follows: TGTGCCACCAGCAGAGATCGCAGGGGCACTGAAGCTTTCTTT. Translation gives CATSRDRRGTEAFF.

In the case of this clone: This sample includes further DNA sequences coding for the same CDR3. The chain recombines TRBV9 with TRBJ1-3; D not resolved. This CDR3 region has 12 residues. Germline V gene lookup returns CDR1 SGDLS and CDR2 YYNGEE. The V end lost 4 bases, the J end lost 4 bases, and 6 bases lay between the germline ends. CDR3 region: CASSPRGNTIYF. The CDR3 DNA reads TGTGCCAGCAGCCCCCGGGGAAACACCATATATTTT.

In this sample, this clone turned up once. The rearrangement joins TRBV5-1 to TRBJ1-2, with D possibly TRBD1 on 6 matching bases. This CDR3 spans 13 amino acids. Germline loops: CDR1 SGHRS, CDR2 YFSETQ. V shed 4 bases and J shed 8 bases, with 15 bases lying between them. The DNA for the CDR3 is TGCGCCAGCAGCCCTTCCGGGACATACGGCTACACCTTC. Translating it yields CASSPSGTYGYTF.

The genes are TRBV5-4 and TRBJ2-1, with D possibly matching TRBD2 (6 bases). V was trimmed by 10 bases and J by 9 bases, leaving 20 bases between them. CDR3 size: 13 residues. Germline V CDR1 and CDR2: SGHNT, YYREEE (reference sequence). CDR3 nucleotides: TGTGCCTCCCTCGGGCCTACGCGGGGTGAGCAGTTCTTC. Encoded protein: CASLGPTRGEQFF.

The V and J genes are TRBV7-6 and TRBJ2-7; D unclear. V shed 5 bases and J shed 4 bases, with 15 bases lying between them. This CDR3 region has 14 residues. Per germline, CDR1 SGHVS and CDR2 FNYEAQ. The CDR3 is CASSLEDRVYEQYF. The CDR3 DNA is TGTGCCAGCAGCCTCGAGGATAGAGTGTACGAGCAGTACTTC.

This clone was observed a few times. The chain recombines TRBV27 with TRBJ1-6; D may be TRBD1 (5 bases). V was shortened by 5 bases and J by 5 bases, with 13 bases between the two germline ends. Per germline, CDR1 MNHEY and CDR2 SMNVEV (reference sequence). This CDR3 comprises 15 residues. CDR3 residues: CASSPRGGHNSPLHF. In DNA form, the CDR3 reads TGTGCCAGCAGTCCGCGGGGCGGTCATAATTCACCCCTCCACTTT.

The genes are TRBV24-1 and TRBJ2-3; 15 bases are a match to TRBD2. V lost 4 bases, J lost 1 base, and 14 bases stayed unmatched. CDR3 size: 21 residues. Germline V gene data show CDR1 as KGHDR and CDR2 as SFDVKD. For the CDR3, the DNA is TGTGCCACCAGTGAAAACACCTGGACTAGCGGGAGGGCCAGAGGCACAGATACGCAGTATTTT. Residues: CATSENTWTSGRARGTDTQYF.

CDR3 DNA sequence: TGTGCCAGCAGACAGGACAGGGAGGTCGGGGGCTACACCTTC. Translated: CASRQDREVGGYTF. The rearrangement links TRBV11-1 to TRBJ1-2, with TRBD1 matching 8 bases. Germline-derived CDR1 and CDR2 are SGHAT and FQDESV (reference sequence). J was trimmed by 8 bases and V by 6 bases; bases with no gene match: 11. This CDR3 region has 14 residues.

The rearrangement joins TRBV3-1 (or the pseudogene TRBV3-2) to TRBJ2-7, with D possibly being TRBD1 (6 bases). Germline-derived CDR1 and CDR2 are LGHDT and YNNKEL (reference sequence). The CDR3 runs to 15 residues. Trimming took 0 bases from V and 5 from J, leaving 14 bases between them. The CDR3 region has the DNA TGTGCCAGCAGCCAAGATAAGGGACATGCCAACGAGCAGTACTTC. As protein: CASSQDKGHANEQYF.

The chain has TRBV4-1 and TRBJ1-1; 11 bases agree with TRBD1. The CDR3 contains 19 residues. CDR1 MGHRA and CDR2 YSYEKL come from the germline V gene. Losses at the gene ends were 2 bases for V and 0 bases for J; bases not matched to a gene: 11. The CDR3 here is CASSQRSWTGGSMNTEAFF. CDR3 sequence (DNA): TGCGCCAGCAGCCAACGGTCCTGGACAGGGGGCTCGATGAACACTGAAGCTTTCTTT.

Regarding this clone: A junction end diverges from the germline sequence, so it may reflect a read error. The genes are TRBV7-7 and TRBJ2-1; tentatively, D is TRBD1 (5 bases). The CDR3 covers 13 residues. The germline V gene encodes CDR1 SSHAT and CDR2 FNYEAQ (reference sequence). CDR3 sequence (DNA): TGTGCTAGCAGCTTAGGACACAACAATGAGCAGTTCTTC. This gives the protein CASSLGHNNEQFF.

There are a few counts of this clone. The chain recombines TRBV24-1 with TRBJ2-2, with D tentatively TRBD1 (6 bases). CDR3 length: 15 amino acids. Trimming left V 2 bases short and J 4 bases short, with 10 bases between. Germline lookup yields CDR1 KGHDR and CDR2 SFDVKD. The chain's CDR3 is CATSDSRGLTGELFF. The CDR3 DNA sequence: TGTGCCACCAGTGATTCCAGGGGTCTCACCGGGGAGCTGTTTTTT.

This clone was found once. This rearrangement joins TRBV28 to TRBJ2-2, with D perhaps TRBD1 (6 bases). V dropped 5 bases and J dropped 6 bases, with 10 bases sitting between them. CDR1 and CDR2 from the germline V gene are MDHEN and SYDVKM. This CDR3 is 13 amino acids long. CDR3: CASSNRVAGELFF. CDR3 bases: TGTGCCAGCAGTAACAGGGTTGCCGGGGAGCTGTTTTTT.

This chain joins TRBV30 and TRBJ2-7; maybe TRBD2 (6 bases). Germline CDR1 is GTSNPN and CDR2 is SVGIG (reference sequence). The CDR3 loop spans 17 amino acids. V was clipped by 8 bases and J by 1 base, with 27 bases between them. DNA for the CDR3: TGTGCCGTCTTACTTACCTCCTCAATCGGGGGATCCTACGAGCAGTACTTC. This encodes CAVLLTSSIGGSYEQYF.

The genes are TRBV9 and TRBJ1-6, with D uncertain. CDR3 length: 13 residues. V lost 1 base to trimming and J lost 8 bases, with 7 bases between them. Germline V CDR1 and CDR2: SGDLS, YYNGEE. CDR3 protein: CASSVLVDSPLHF. CDR3 DNA sequence: TGTGCCAGCAGCGTATTGGTAGATTCACCCCTCCACTTT.

This chain links TRBV28 with TRBJ1-1, with D maybe TRBD1 (5 bases). CDR1 MDHEN and CDR2 SYDVKM come from the germline V gene. V dropped 6 bases and J dropped 2 bases, with 19 bases sitting between them. There are 16 residues in the CDR3. The CDR3 reads CASSHRLPQRNTEAFF. CDR3 DNA sequence: TGTGCCAGCAGCCACAGGTTGCCCCAAAGAAACACTGAAGCTTTCTTT. The variable domain in full, with the rest retrieved from reference TRBV28 and TRBJ1-1, is DVKVTQSSRYLVKRTGEKVFLECVQDMDHENMFWYRQDPGLGLRLIYFSYDVKMKEKGDIPEGYSVSREKKERFSLILESASTNQTSMYLCASSHRLPQRNTEAFFGQGTRLTVV.

V is TRBV9 and J is TRBJ2-1, with 11 bases that match TRBD1. V lost 4 bases, J lost 6 bases, and 6 bases stayed unmatched. Per the germline V gene, CDR1 is SGDLS and CDR2 is YYNGEE. This CDR3 has 15 amino acids. CDR3 amino acids: CASSPSDRGLNEQFF. CDR3 DNA sequence: TGTGCCAGCAGCCCCTCGGACAGGGGGCTCAATGAGCAGTTCTTC.

This rearrangement joins TRBV5-1 to TRBJ2-6; 9 bases are shared with TRBD1. The CDR3 sequence is 21 residues long. Per germline, CDR1 SGHRS and CDR2 YFSETQ. With V trimmed by 4 bases and J by 0 bases, 17 bases remained unmatched. As DNA, the CDR3 is TGCGCCAGCAGCCAACAGACAGGGGGTAAATTAATTATCTCTGGGGCCAACGTCCTGACTTTC. Translating gives CASSQQTGGKLIISGANVLTF.

The CDR3 DNA reads as TGTGCCAGCAGCTCTGACAGCCTCCTGGAGCAGTACTTC. Translated, it gives CASSSDSLLEQYF. The rearrangement joins TRBV7-8 to TRBJ2-7; maybe TRBD1 (5 bases). The germline V and J ends were trimmed by 4 bases and 7 bases, with 14 bases remaining between them. This CDR3 comprises 13 residues. Germline CDR1 is SGHVS and CDR2 is FQNEAQ. Based on the CDR3 plus reference TRBV7-8 and TRBJ2-7, the full variable domain is GAGVSQSPRYKVAKRGQDVALRCDPISGHVSLFWYQQALGQGPEFLTYFQNEAQLDKSGLPSDRFFAERPEGSVSTLKIQRTQQEDSAVYLCASSSDSLLEQYFGPGTRLTVT.

This clone was counted at least ten times. The chain uses TRBV5-8 and TRBJ1-6, with 7 bases that match TRBD1. The CDR3 runs 13 residues. The germline gives CDR1 SGHTS, CDR2 YDEGEE. V lost 4 bases, J lost 7 bases, and 2 bases stayed unmatched. The CDR3, as DNA: TGTGCCAGCAGCCTGGACAGGAATTCACCCCTCCACTTT. Translating gives CASSLDRNSPLHF.

The chain links TRBV3-1 (or the pseudogene TRBV3-2) to TRBJ1-4; D ambiguous. There are 14 residues in the CDR3. Germline-derived CDR1 and CDR2 are LGHDT and YNNKEL (reference sequence). Trimming took off 4 bases at V and 7 bases at J, with 13 bases between the two ends. CDR3 nucleotide sequence: TGTGCCAGCAGCCGAAGGACTGAGGGTGAAAAACTGTTTTTT. Its protein is CASSRRTEGEKLFF.

The genes are TRBV6-7 and TRBJ2-4; 7 nucleotides align to TRBD1. TRBV6-7 is annotated as an ORF whose role is uncertain. V lost 6 bases, J lost 0 bases, and 8 bases stayed unmatched. This CDR3 is 16 amino acids long. In nucleotides, the CDR3 is TGTGCCAGCAGCGTCGACAGGGAGATAGCCAAAAACATTCAGTACTTC. It specifies CASSVDREIAKNIQYF.

The chain joins TRBV2 to TRBJ2-5, with a possible D match to TRBD1 (5 bases). There are 13 residues in the CDR3. V shed 5 bases and J shed 4 bases, with 11 bases lying between them. Germline V gene data show CDR1 as SNHLY and CDR2 as FYNNEI. The CDR3 spells CASSIRVGETQYF. The CDR3 DNA is TGTGCCAGCAGTATCAGGGTCGGAGAGACCCAGTACTTC.

This clone was counted a few times. The genes are TRBV5-6 and TRBJ1-3, with D perhaps matching TRBD1 (5 bases). There are 17 residues in the CDR3. V shed 0 bases and J shed 0 bases, with 13 bases lying between them. CDR1 and CDR2 (germline): SGHDT, YYEEEE. The CDR3: CASSLVGGTLSGNTIYF. CDR3 bases: TGTGCCAGCAGCTTGGTAGGAGGGACCCTCTCTGGAAACACCATATATTTT. Variable domain in full (rest from reference TRBV5-6 and TRBJ1-3): DAGVTQSPTHLIKTRGQQVTLRCSPKSGHDTVSWYQQALGQGPQFIFQYYEEEERQRGNFPDRFSGHQFPNYSSELNVNALLLGDSALYLCASSLVGGTLSGNTIYFGEGSWLTVV.

The chain is built from TRBV6-6 and TRBJ1-4, with D possibly matching TRBD1 (6 bases). Trimming stripped 5 bases from V and 6 bases from J, with 16 bases between. Germline V CDR1 and CDR2: MNHNY, SVGAGI (reference sequence). This CDR3 has 15 amino acids. The CDR3 region has the DNA TGTGCCAGCAGTCAACAGGGCGATCCCTATGAAAAACTGTTTTTT. Amino acids: CASSQQGDPYEKLFF.

The chain is built from TRBV2 and TRBJ1-6; D uncertain. Between the trimmed V and J ends, which lost 6 bases and 5 bases, there was a span of 8 bases. Germline CDR1 is SNHLY and CDR2 is FYNNEI. The CDR3 loop spans 13 amino acids. CDR3 sequence (DNA): TGTGCCAGCAGGGCACCAGATAATTCACCCCTCCACTTT. Translation: CASRAPDNSPLHF.

V gene TRBV28 combines with J gene TRBJ2-7, with 8 nucleotides matching TRBD2. CDR3 length equals 16 residues. Germline V CDR1 and CDR2: MDHEN, SYDVKM. V dropped 8 bases and J dropped 3; count of bases not matched to a gene: 15. Here the CDR3 DNA reads TGTGCCAGCCGATTTTCCGGGAGGGGTGACAGCTACGAGCAGTACTTC. Protein sequence: CASRFSGRGDSYEQYF. Drawing the rest from reference TRBV28 and TRBJ2-7, the complete variable domain is DVKVTQSSRYLVKRTGEKVFLECVQDMDHENMFWYRQDPGLGLRLIYFSYDVKMKEKGDIPEGYSVSREKKERFSLILESASTNQTSMYLCASRFSGRGDSYEQYFGPGTRLTVT.

The chain links TRBV11-2 to TRBJ1-2, with TRBD1 matching 10 bases. Germline-derived CDR1 and CDR2 are SGHAT and FQNNGV. V was clipped by 3 bases and J by 3 bases; unmatched bases: 4. This CDR3 has 15 residues. CDR3 region: CASSFGQGVHYGYTF. For the CDR3, the DNA is TGTGCCAGCAGCTTCGGACAGGGGGTCCACTATGGCTACACCTTC.